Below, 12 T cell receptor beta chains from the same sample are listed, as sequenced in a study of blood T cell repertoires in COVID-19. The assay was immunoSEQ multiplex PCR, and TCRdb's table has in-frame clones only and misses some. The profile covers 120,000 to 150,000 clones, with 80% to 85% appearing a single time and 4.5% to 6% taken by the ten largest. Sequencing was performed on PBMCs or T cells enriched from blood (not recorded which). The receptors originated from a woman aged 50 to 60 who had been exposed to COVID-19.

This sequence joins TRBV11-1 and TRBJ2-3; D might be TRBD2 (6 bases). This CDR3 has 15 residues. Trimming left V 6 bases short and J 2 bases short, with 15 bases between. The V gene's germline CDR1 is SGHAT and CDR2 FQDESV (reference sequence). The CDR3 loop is CASRFGAGITDTQYF. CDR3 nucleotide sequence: TGTGCCAGCAGGTTTGGGGCGGGGATCACAGATACGCAGTATTTT.

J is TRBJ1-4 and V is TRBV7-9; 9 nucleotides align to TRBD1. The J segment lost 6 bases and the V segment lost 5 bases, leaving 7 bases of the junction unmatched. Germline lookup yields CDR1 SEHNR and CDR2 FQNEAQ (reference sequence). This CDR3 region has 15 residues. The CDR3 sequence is CASSLGDRVDEKLFF. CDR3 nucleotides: TGTGCCAGCAGCCTTGGGGACAGGGTGGATGAAAAACTGTTTTTT.

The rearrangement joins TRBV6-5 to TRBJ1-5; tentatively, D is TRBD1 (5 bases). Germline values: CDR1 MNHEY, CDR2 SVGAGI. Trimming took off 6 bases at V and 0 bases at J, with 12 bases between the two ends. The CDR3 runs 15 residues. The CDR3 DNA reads TGTGCCAGCAGACGACAGCGTTATAGCAATCAGCCCCAGCATTTT. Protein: CASRRQRYSNQPQHF.

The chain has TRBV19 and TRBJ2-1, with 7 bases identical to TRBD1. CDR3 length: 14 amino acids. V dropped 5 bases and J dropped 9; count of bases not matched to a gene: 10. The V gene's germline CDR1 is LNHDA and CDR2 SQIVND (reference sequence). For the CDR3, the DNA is TGTGCCAGTAGTGTTTCCCTCGGACAGGCTGAGCAGTTCTTC. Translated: CASSVSLGQAEQFF. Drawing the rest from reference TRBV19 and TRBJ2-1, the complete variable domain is DGGITQSPKYLFRKEGQNVTLSCEQNLNHDAMYWYRQDPGQGLRLIYYSQIVNDFQKGDIAEGYSVSREKKESFPLTVTSAQKNPTAFYLCASSVSLGQAEQFFGPGTRLTVL.

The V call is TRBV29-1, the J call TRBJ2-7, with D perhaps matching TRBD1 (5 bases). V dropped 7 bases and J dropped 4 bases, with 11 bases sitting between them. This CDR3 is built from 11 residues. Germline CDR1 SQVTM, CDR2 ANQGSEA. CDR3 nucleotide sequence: TGCAGCGCGGACATCGGGTACGAGCAGTACTTC. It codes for CSADIGYEQYF.

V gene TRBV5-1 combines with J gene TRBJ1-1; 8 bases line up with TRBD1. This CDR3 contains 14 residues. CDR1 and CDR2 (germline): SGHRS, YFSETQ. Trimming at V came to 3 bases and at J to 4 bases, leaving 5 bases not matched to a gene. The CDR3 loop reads CASSYQGASTEAFF. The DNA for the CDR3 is TGCGCCAGCAGCTACCAGGGGGCGAGCACTGAAGCTTTCTTT.

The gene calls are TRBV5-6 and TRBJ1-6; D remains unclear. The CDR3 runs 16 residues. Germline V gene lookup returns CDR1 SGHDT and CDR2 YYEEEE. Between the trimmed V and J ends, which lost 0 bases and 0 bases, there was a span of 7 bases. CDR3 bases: TGTGCCAGCAGCTTGGGTGGGAGCTCCTATAATTCACCCCTCCACTTT. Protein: CASSLGGSSYNSPLHF.

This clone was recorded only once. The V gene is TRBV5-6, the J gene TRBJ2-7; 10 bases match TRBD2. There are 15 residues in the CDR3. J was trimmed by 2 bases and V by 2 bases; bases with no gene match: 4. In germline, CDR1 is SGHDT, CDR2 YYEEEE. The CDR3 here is CASSFGLAGAYEQYF. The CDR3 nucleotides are TGTGCCAGCAGCTTTGGTCTAGCGGGAGCCTACGAGCAGTACTTC. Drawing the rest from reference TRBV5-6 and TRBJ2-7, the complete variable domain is DAGVTQSPTHLIKTRGQQVTLRCSPKSGHDTVSWYQQALGQGPQFIFQYYEEEERQRGNFPDRFSGHQFPNYSSELNVNALLLGDSALYLCASSFGLAGAYEQYFGPGTRLTVT.

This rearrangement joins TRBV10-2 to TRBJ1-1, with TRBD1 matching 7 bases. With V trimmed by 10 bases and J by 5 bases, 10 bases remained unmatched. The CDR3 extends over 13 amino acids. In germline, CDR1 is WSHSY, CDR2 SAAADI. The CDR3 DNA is TGCGCCACTAAGGGGGCGCCTCAGACTGAAGCTTTCTTT. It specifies CATKGAPQTEAFF.

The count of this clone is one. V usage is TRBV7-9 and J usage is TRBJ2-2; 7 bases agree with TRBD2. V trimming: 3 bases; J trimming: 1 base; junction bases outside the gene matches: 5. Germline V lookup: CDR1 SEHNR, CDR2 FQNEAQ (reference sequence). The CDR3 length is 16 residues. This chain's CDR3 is CASSLPGGMNTGELFF. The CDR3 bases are TGTGCCAGCAGCTTGCCGGGGGGTATGAACACCGGGGAGCTGTTTTTT.

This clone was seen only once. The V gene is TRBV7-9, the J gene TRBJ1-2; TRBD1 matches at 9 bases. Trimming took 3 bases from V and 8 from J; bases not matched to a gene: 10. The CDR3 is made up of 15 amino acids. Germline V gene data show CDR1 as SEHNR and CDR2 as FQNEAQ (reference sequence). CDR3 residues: CASSFHRGPNQGYTF. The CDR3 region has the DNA TGTGCCAGCAGCTTTCACAGGGGGCCAAACCAGGGCTACACCTTC.

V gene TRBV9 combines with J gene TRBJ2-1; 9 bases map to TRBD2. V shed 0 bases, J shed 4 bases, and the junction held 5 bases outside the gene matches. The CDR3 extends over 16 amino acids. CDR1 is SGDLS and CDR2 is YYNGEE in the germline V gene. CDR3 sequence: CASSVEVTSGYNEQFF. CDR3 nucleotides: TGTGCCAGCAGCGTAGAGGTGACTAGCGGTTACAATGAGCAGTTCTTC.